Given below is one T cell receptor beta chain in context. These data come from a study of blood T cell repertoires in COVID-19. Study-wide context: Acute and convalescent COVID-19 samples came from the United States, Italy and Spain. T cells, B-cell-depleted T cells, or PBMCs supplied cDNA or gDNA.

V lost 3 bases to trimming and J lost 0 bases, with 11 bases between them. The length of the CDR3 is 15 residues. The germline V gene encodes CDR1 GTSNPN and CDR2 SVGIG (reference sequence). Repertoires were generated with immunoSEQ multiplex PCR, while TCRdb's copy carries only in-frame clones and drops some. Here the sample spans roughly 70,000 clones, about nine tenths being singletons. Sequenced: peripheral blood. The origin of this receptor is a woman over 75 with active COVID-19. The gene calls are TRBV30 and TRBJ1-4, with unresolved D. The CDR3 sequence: CAWSHNTATNEKLFF. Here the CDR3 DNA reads TGTGCCTGGAGCCACAACACAGCAACTAATGAAAAACTGTTTTTT.